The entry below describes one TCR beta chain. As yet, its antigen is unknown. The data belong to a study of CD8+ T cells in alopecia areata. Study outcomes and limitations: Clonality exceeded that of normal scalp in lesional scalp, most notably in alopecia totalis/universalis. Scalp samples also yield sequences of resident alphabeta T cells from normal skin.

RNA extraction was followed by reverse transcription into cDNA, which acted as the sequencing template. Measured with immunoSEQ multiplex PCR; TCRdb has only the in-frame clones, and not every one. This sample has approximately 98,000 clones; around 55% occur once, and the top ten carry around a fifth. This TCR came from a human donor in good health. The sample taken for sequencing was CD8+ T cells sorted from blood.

CDR3: CASRVTPGDTEAFF. As DNA, the CDR3 is TGTGCCAGTAGGGTTACCCCGGGGGACACTGAAGCTTTCTTT. This chain joins TRBV19 and TRBJ1-1; possible D gene TRBD1, 5 bases. The CDR3 covers 14 residues. Germline CDR1 LNHDA, CDR2 SQIVND (reference sequence). V lost 6 bases and J 3 bases, leaving 14 bases between the germline ends.